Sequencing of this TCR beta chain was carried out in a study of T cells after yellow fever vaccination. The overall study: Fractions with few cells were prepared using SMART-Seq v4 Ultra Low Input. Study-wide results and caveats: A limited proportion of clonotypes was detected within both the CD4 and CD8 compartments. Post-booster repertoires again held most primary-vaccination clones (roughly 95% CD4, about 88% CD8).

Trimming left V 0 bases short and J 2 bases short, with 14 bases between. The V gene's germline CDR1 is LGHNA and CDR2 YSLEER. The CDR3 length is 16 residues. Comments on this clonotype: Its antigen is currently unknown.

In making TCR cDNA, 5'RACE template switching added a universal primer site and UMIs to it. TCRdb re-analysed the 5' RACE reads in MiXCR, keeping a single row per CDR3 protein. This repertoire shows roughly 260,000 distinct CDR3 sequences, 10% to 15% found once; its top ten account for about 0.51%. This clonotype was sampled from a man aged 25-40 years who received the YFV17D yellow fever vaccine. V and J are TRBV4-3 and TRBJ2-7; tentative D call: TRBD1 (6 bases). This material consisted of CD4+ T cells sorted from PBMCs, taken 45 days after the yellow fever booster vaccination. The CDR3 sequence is CASSQDARTEAYEQYF. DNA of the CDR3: TGCGCCAGCAGCCAAGATGCCCGGACAGAAGCCTACGAGCAGTACTTC.